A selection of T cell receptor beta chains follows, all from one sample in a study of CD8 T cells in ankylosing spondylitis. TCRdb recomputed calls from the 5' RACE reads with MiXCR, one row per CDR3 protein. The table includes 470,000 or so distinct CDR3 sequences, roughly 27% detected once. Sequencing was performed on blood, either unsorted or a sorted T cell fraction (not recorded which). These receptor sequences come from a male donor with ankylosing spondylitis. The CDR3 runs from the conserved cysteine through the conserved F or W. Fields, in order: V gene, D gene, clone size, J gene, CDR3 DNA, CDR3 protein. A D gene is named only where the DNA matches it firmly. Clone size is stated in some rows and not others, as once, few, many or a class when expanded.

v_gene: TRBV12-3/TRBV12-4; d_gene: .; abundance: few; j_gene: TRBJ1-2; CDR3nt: TGTGCCAGCAGTTTAAAGGCTTACTATGGCTACACCTTC; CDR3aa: CASSLKAYYGYTF
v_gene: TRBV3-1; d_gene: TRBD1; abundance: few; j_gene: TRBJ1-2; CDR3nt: TGTGCCAGCAGCCGCCTAGAGACAGGGGGCGATGGCTACACCTTC; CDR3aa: CASSRLETGGDGYTF
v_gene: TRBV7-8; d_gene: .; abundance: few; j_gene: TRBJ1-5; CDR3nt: TGTGCCAGCAGCCCCCAGCGGAGGGGTTATCAGCCCCAGCATTTT; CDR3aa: CASSPQRRGYQPQHF
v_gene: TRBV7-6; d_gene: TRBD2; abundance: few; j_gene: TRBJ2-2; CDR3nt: TGTGCCAGCAGCCGGGGGGGGACCGGGGAGCTGTTTTTT; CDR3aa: CASSRGGTGELFF
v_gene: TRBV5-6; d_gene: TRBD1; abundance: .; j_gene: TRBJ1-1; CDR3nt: TGTGCCAGCAGGGACACCAATCAGGGGGGGTTGAACACTGAAGCTTTCTTT; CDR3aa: CASRDTNQGGLNTEAFF
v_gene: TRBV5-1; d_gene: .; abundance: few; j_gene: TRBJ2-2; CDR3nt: TGCGCCAGCAGCTTGGGGCTAGCGCATTACACCGGGGAGCTGTTTTTT; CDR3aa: CASSLGLAHYTGELFF
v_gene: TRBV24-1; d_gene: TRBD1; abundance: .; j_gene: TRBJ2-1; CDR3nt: TGTGCCACCAGTGATTTGGACAGGGGGAACTACAATGAGCAGTTCTTC; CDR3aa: CATSDLDRGNYNEQFF
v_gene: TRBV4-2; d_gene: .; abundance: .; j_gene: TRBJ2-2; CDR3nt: TGTGCCAGCAGCCCGGGTCTCCTACCGAACACCGGGGAGCTGTTTTTT; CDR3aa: CASSPGLLPNTGELFF
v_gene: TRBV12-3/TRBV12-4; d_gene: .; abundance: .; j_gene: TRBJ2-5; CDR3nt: TGTGCCAGCAGTAACAGAGACGCCCAGGATAGGACCCAGTACTTC; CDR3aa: CASSNRDAQDRTQYF
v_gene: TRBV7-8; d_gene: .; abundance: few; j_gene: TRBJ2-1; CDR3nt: TGTGCCAGCAGCCCGGTAGCCGATGAGCAGTTCTTC; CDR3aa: CASSPVADEQFF
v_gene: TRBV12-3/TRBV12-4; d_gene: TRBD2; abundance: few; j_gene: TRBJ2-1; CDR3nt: TGTGCCAGCAGTTCAAGCACCCGACTAGCGGGAGAGCAGTTCTTC; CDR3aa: CASSSSTRLAGEQFF
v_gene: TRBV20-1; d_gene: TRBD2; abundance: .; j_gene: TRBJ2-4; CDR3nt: TGCAGTGCTAGAGTTTGGCGGGAGGGGGTGGTCGCCAAAAACATTCAGTACTTC; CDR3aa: CSARVWREGVVAKNIQYF
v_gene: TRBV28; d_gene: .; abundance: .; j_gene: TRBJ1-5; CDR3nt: TGTGCCAGCAGTTTAACCCCCACTTGGGAGCCCCAGCATTTT; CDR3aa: CASSLTPTWEPQHF
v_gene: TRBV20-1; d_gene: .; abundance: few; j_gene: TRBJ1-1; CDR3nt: TGCAGTGCTAGTGCTGTCACTGAAGCTTTCTTT; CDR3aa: CSASAVTEAFF
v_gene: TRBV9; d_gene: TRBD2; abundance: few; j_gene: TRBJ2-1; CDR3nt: TGTGCCAGCAGCGTCGTAGGACTAGGTGATTGGAATGAGCAGTTCTTC; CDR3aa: CASSVVGLGDWNEQFF
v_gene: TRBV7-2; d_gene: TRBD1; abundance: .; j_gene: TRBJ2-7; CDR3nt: TGTGCCAGCAGCTCCCCGGGACAGGGTAGCGAGCAGTACTTC; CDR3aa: CASSSPGQGSEQYF
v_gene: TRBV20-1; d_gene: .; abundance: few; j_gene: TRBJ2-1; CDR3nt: TGCAGTGCTAAGTTCAATGAGCAGTTCTTC; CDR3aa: CSAKFNEQFF
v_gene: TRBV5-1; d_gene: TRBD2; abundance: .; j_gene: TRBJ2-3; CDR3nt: TGCGCCAGCAGCTTGGAAACTAGCGGGAGCCCAGATACGCAGTATTTT; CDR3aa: CASSLETSGSPDTQYF
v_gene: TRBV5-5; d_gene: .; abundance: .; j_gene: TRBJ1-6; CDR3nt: TGTGCCAGCAGCTTGCGACACGTAGATTCACCCCTCCACTTT; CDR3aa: CASSLRHVDSPLHF
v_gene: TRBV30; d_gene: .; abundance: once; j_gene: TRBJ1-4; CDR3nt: TGTGCCTGGAGTGACCGACGGACAGTAGGGGAAAAACTGTTTTTT; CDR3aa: CAWSDRRTVGEKLFF
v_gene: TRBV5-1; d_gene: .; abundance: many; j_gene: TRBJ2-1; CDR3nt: TGCGCCAGCAGCCTGGACGGGGGTTCCTACAATGAGCAGTTCTTC; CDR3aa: CASSLDGGSYNEQFF
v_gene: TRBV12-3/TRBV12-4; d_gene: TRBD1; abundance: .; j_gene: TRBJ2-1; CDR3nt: TGTGCCAGCAGTGAGCAGGGGGCGGTATCCTACAATGAGCAGTTCTTC; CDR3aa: CASSEQGAVSYNEQFF
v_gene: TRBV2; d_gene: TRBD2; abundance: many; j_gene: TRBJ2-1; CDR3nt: TGTGCCAGCATACCCGGACTAGCGGGTCGCAATGAGCAGTTCTTC; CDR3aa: CASIPGLAGRNEQFF
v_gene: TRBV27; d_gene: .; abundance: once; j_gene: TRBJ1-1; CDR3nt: TGTGCCAGCAGTTCGACTCCGTACTCTGAAGCTTTCTTT; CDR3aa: CASSSTPYSEAFF
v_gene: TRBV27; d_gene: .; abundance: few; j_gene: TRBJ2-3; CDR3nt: TGTGCCAGCAAGACGGAGGGAATCACAGATACGCAGTATTTT; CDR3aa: CASKTEGITDTQYF
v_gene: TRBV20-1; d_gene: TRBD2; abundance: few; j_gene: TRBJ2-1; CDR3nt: TGCAGTGCCCGCCGGGGGGAGGGCCCAAGTGAGCAGTTCTTC; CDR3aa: CSARRGEGPSEQFF
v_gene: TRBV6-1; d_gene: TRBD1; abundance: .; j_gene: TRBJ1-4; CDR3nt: TGTGCCAGCAGTCTGGACAGGTCAAATGAAAAACTGTTTTTT; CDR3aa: CASSLDRSNEKLFF
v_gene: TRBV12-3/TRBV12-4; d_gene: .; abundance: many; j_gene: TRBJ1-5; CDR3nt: TGTGCCAGCAGTTCACAGGGCCGACAGCCCCAGCATTTT; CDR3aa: CASSSQGRQPQHF
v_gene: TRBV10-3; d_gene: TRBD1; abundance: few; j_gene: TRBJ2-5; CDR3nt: TGTGCCATCAGTGGGGAGACAGGGCCCCAAGAGACCCAGTACTTC; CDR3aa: CAISGETGPQETQYF
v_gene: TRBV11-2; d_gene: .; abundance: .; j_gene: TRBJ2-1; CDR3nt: TGTGCCAGCAGCTTAGGGTCCACAGGGATGATTGAGCAGTTCTTC; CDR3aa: CASSLGSTGMIEQFF
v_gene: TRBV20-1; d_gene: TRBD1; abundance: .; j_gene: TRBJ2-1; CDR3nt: TGCAGTGCTAGAGATAGGACAGGGGGAAAGCAGTTCTTC; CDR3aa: CSARDRTGGKQFF
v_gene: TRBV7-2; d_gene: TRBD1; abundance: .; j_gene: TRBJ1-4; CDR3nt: TGTGCCAGCACAAGGACAGGGAGGAGAACTAATGAAAAACTGTTTTTT; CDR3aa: CASTRTGRRTNEKLFF
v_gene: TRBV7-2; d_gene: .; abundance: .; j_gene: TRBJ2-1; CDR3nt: TGTGCCAGCAGCTTCAACAGGGATGTCTACAATGAGCAGTTCTTC; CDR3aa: CASSFNRDVYNEQFF
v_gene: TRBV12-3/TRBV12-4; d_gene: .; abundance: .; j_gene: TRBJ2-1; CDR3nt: TGTGCCAGCAGTCCCCGCGGGGACGAAGGCCAGGAGTTCTTC; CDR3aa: CASSPRGDEGQEFF
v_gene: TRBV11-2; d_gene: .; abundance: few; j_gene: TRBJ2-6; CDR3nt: TGTGCCAGCAGCGGCAGAGGGGCCAACGTCCTGACTTTC; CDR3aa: CASSGRGANVLTF
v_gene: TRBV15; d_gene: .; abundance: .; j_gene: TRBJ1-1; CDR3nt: TGTGCCACCAGCACCCCTAGAGGGGGGGGCACTGAAGCTTTCTTT; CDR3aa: CATSTPRGGGTEAFF
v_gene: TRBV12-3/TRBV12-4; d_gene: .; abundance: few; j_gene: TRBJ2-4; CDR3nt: TGTGCCAGCACTTCGAATGGAACAGGGAAAAACATTCAGTACTTC; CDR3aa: CASTSNGTGKNIQYF
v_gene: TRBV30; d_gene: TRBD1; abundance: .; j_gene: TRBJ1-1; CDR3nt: TGTGCCTGGAGACGACAGGGGGTGACTGAAGCTTTCTTT; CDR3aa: CAWRRQGVTEAFF
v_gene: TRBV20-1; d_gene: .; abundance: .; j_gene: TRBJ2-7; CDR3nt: TGCAGTGCTAGACAGGGCTACGAGCAGTACTTC; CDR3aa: CSARQGYEQYF
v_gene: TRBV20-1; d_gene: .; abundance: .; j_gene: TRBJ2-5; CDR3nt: TGCAGTGCTAGGGGGGAGACCCAGTACTTC; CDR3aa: CSARGETQYF
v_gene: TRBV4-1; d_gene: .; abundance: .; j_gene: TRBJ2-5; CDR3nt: TGCGCCAGCAGCCAAGATCTTTTTGCGGCGCAGACCCAGTACTTC; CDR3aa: CASSQDLFAAQTQYF
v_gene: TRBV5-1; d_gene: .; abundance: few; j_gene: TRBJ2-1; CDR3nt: TGCGCCAGCAGCTTGGAGTTGATGAGCTCCTACAATGAGCAGTTCTTC; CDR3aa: CASSLELMSSYNEQFF
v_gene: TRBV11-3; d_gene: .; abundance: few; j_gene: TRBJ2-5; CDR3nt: TGTGCCAGCAGCTTAGTGGGTGGCCGAGAGACCCAGTACTTC; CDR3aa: CASSLVGGRETQYF
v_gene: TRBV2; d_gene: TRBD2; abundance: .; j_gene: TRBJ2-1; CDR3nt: TGTGCCAGCCACGGACTAGCGGGACTCTACAATGAGCAGTTCTTC; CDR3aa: CASHGLAGLYNEQFF
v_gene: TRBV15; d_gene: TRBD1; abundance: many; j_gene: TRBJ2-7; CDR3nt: TGTGCCACCAGCAGGGACAGGGTTCGATACGAGCAGTACTTC; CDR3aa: CATSRDRVRYEQYF
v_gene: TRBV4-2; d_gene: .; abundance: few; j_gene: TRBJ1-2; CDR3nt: TGTGCCAGCAGCCAAGAGGGCGGGAGCGACTATGGCTACACCTTC; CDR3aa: CASSQEGGSDYGYTF
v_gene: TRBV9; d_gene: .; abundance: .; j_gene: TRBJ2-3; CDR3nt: TGTGCTAGCGGTAGCAGCACAGATACGCAGTATTTT; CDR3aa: CASGSSTDTQYF
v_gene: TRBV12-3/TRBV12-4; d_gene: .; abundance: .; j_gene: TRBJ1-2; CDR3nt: TGTGCCAGCAGTTCGACAAACTTCTATGGCTACACCTTC; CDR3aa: CASSSTNFYGYTF
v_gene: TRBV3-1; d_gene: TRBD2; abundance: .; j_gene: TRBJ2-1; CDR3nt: TGTGCCAGCAGCCAAGTACTAGCGAGTGAGCAGTTCTTC; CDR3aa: CASSQVLASEQFF
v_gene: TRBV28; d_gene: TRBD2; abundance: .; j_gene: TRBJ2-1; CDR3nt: TGTGCCAGCAGTACAGCGGGGGCCTATAATGAGCAGTTCTTC; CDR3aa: CASSTAGAYNEQFF
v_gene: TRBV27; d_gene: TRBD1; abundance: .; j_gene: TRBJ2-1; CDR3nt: TGTGCCAGCAGTTTATTGGGACAGGGGTTCTACAATGAGCAGTTCTTC; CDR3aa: CASSLLGQGFYNEQFF
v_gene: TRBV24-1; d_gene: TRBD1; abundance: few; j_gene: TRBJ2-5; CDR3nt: TGTGCCACCAGTCGAGGACAGGGTAGAGAGACCCAGTACTTC; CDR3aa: CATSRGQGRETQYF